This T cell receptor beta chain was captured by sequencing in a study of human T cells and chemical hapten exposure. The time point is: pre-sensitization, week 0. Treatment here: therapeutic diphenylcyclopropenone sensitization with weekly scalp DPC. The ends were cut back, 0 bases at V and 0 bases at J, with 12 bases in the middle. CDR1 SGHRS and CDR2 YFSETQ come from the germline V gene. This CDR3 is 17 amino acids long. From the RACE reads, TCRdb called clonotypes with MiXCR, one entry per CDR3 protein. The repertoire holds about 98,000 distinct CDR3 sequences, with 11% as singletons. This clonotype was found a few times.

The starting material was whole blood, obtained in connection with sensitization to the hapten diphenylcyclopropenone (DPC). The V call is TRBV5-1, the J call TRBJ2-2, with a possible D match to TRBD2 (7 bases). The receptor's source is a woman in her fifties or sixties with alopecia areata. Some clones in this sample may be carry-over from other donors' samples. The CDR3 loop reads CASSLVAGATNTGELFF. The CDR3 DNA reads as TGCGCCAGCAGCTTGGTGGCGGGGGCCACGAACACCGGGGAGCTGTTTTTT.